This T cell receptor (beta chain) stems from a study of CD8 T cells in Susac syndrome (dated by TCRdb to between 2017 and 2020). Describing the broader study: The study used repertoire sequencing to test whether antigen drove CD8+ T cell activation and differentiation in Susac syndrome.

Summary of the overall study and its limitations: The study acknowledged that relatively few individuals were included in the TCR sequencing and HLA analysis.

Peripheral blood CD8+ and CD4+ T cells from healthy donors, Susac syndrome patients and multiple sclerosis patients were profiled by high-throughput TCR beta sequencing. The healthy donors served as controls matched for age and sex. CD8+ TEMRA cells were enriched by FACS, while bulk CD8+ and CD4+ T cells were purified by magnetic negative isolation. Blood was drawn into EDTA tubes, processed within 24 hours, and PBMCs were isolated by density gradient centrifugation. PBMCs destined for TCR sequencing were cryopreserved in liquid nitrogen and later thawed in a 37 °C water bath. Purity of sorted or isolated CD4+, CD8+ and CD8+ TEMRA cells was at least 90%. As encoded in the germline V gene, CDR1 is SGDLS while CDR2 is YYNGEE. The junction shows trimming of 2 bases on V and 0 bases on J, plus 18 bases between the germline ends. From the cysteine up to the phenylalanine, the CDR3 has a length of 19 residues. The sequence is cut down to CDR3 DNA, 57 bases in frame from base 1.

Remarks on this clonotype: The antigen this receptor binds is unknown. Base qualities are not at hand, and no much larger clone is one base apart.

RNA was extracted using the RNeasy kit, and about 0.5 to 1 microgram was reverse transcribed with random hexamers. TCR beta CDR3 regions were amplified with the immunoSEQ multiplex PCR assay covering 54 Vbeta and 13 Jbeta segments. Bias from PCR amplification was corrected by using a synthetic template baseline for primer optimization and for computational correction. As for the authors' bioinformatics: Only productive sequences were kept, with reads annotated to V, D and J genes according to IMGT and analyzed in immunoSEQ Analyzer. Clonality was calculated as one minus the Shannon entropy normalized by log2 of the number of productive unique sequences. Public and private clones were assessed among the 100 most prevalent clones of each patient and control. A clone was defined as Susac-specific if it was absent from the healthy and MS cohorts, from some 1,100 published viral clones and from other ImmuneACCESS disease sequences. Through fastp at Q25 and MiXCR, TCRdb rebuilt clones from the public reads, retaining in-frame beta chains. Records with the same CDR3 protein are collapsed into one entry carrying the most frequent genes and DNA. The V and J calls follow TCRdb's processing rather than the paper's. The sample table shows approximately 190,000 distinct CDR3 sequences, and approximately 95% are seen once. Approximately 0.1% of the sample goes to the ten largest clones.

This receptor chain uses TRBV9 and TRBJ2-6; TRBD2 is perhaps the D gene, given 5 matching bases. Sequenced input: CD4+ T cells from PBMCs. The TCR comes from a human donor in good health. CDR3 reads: CASSVGVGGLGSGANVLTF. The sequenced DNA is TGTGCCAGCAGCGTCGGGGTTGGCGGCTTGGGCTCTGGGGCCAACGTCCTGACTTTC.